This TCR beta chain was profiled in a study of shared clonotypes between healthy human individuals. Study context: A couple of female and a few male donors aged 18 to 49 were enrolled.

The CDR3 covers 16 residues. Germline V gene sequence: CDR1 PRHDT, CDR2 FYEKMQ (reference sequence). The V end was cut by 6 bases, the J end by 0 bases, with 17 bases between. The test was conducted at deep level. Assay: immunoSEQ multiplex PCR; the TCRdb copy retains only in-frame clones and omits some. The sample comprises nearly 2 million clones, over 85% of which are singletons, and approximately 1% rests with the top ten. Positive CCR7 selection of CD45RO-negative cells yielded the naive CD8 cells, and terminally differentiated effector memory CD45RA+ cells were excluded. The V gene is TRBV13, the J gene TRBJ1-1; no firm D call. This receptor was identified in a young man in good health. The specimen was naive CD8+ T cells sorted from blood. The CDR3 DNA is TGTGCCAGCAGATACTCAGGTGCTGGAATGAACACTGAAGCTTTCTTT. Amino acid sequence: CASRYSGAGMNTEAFF.